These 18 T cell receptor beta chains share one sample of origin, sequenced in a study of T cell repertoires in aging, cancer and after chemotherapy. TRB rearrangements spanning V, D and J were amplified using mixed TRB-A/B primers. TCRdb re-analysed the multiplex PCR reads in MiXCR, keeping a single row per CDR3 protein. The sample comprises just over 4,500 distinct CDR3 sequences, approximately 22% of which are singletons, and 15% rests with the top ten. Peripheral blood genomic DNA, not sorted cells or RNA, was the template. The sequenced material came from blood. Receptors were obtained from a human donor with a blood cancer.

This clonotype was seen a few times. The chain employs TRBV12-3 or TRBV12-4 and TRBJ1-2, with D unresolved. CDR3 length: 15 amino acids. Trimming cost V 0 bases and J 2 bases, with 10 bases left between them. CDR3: CASSLAAGPNYGYTF. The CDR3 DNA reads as TGTGCCAGCAGTTTAGCGGCCGGCCCCAACTATGGCTACACCTTC.

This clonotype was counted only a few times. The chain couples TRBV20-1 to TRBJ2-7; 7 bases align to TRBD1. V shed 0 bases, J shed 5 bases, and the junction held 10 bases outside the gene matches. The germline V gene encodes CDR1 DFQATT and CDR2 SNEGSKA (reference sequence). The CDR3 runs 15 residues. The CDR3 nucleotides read TGCAGTGCTAGAGATCAAGACAGGGAAGTCCACGAGCAGTACTTC. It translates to CSARDQDREVHEQYF.

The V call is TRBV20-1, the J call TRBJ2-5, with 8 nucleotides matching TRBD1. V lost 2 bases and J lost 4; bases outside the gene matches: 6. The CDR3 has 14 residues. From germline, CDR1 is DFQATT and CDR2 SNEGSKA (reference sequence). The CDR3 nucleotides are TGCAGTGCTAGATCAGGGGGCGCGGGAGAGACCCAGTACTTC. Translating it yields CSARSGGAGETQYF.

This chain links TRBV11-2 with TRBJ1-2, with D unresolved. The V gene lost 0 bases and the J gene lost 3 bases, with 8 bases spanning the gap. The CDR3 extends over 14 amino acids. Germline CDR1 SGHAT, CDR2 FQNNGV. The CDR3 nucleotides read TGTGCCAGCAGCTTAGAAGGCGGGGACTATGGCTACACCTTC. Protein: CASSLEGGDYGYTF.

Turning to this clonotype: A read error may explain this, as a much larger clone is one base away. The CDR3 DNA is TGTGCCAGCAGTGACTCCCAGACAGGCGTGAATACCTTC. Translation gives CASSDSQTGVNTF. This chain connects TRBV10-3 to TRBJ1-2; D might be TRBD1 (6 bases). There are 13 residues in the CDR3. Germline CDR1 is ENHRY and CDR2 is SYGVKD.

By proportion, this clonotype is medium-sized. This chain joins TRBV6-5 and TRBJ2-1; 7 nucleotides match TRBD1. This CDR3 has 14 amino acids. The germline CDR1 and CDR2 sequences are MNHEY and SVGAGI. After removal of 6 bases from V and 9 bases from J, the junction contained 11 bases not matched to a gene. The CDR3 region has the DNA TGTGCCAGCAGCCTCGACAGGGTGGTCACTGAGCAGTTCTTC. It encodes CASSLDRVVTEQFF.

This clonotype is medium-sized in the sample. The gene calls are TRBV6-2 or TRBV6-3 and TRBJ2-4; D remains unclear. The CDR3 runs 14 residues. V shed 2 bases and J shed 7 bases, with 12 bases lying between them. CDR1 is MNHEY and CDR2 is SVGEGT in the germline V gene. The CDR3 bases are TGTGCCAGCAGTTACGGAGTCCTCTGGAACATTCAGTACTTC. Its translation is CASSYGVLWNIQYF.

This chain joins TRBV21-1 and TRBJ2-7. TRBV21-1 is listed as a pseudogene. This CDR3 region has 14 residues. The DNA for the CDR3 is TGTGCCAGCAGCAAAGTCCCACCTCACTACGAGCAGTACTTC. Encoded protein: CASSKVPPHYEQYF.

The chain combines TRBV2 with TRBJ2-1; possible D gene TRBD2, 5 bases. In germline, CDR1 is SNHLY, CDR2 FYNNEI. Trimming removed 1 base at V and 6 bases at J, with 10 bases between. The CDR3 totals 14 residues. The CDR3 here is CASSEGELFNEQFF. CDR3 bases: TGTGCCAGCAGTGAAGGGGAGCTATTCAATGAGCAGTTCTTC.

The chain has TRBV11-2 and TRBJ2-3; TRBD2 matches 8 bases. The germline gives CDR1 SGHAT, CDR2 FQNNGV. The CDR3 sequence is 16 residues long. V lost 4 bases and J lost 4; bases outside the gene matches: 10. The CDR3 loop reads CASSWGLVWTPDTQYF. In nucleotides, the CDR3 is TGTGCCAGCAGCTGGGGACTAGTTTGGACCCCAGATACGCAGTATTTT.

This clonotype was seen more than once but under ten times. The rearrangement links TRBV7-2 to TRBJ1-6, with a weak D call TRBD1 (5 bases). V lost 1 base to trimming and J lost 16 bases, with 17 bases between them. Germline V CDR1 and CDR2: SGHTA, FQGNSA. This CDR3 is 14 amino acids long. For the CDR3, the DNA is TGTGCCAGCAGCTTAGTGGCGGGGGGTGGGGAACTCCACTTT. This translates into CASSLVAGGGELHF.

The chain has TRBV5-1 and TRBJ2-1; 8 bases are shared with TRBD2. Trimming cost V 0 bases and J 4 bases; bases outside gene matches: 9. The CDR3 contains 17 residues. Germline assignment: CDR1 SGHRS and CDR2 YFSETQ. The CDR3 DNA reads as TGCGCCAGCAGCTTGGACCCAGCGGGGGTGACTTACAATGAGCAGTTCTTC. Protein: CASSLDPAGVTYNEQFF.

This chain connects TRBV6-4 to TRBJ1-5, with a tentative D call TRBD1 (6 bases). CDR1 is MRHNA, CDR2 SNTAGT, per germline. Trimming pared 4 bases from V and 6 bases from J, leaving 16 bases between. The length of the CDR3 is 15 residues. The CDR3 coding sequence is TGTGCCAGCAGTGGGGGGCGGGGATTCGGTCAGCCCCAGCATTTT. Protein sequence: CASSGGRGFGQPQHF.

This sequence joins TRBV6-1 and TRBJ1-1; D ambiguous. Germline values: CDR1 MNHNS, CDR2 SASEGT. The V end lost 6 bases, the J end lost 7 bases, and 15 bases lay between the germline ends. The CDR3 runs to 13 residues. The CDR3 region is CASRDRAPVEAFF. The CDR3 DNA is TGTGCCAGCAGGGACCGGGCCCCCGTTGAAGCTTTCTTT.

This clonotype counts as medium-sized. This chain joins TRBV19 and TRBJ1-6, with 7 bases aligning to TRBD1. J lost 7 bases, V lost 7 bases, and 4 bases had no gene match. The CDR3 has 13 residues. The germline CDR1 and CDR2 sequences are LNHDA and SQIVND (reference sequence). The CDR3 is CASTFRGNSPLHF. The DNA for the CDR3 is TGTGCCAGTACCTTCAGGGGGAATTCACCCCTCCACTTT. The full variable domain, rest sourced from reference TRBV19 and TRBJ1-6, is DGGITQSPKYLFRKEGQNVTLSCEQNLNHDAMYWYRQDPGQGLRLIYYSQIVNDFQKGDIAEGYSVSREKKESFPLTVTSAQKNPTAFYLCASTFRGNSPLHFGNGTRLTVT.

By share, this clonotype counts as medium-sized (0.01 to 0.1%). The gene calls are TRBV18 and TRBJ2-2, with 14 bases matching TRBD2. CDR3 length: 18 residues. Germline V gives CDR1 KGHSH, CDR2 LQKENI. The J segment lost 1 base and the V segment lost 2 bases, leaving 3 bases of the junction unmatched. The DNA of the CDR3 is TGTGCCAGCTCACCAAGGACTAGCGGGGGGCAGAACACCGGGGAGCTGTTTTTT. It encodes CASSPRTSGGQNTGELFF.

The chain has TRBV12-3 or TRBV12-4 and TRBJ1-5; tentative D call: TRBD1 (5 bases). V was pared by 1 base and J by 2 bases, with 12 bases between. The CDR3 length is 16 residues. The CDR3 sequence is CASSLGVGGGNQPQHF. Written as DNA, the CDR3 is TGTGCCAGCAGTTTAGGGGTGGGGGGGGGCAATCAGCCCCAGCATTTT.

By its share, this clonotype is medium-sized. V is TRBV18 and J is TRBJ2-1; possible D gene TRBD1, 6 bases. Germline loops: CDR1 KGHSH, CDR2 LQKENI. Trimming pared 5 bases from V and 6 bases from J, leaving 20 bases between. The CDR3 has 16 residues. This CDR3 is CASSRASRGFGNEQFF. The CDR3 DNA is TGTGCCAGCTCAAGGGCGTCGAGGGGGTTCGGCAATGAGCAGTTCTTC.